The 22 T cell receptor beta chains given below trace back to one sample, sequenced in a study of cytomegalovirus exposure and HLA in healthy donors. The study ran its PCR with 60 Vbeta and 13 Jbeta primers. Measured with immunoSEQ multiplex PCR; TCRdb has only the in-frame clones, and not every one. There are roughly 120,000 clones in the sample; over 70% occur only once, and around 4.2% lies in the top ten. Specimen: PBMCs. These receptors originate from a woman in her 40s in good health and CMV-seronegative.

Only one count was recorded for this clone. The CDR3 reads CASSVDRENEQFF. DNA of the CDR3: TGTGCCAGCAGCGTGGACAGGGAAAATGAGCAGTTCTTC. The chain is built from TRBV9 and TRBJ2-1; 8 bases agree with TRBD1. Trimming removed 2 bases from V and 7 bases from J; junction bases left unmatched: 2. The germline V gene has CDR1 SGDLS and CDR2 YYNGEE. The CDR3 sequence is 13 residues long.

The chain combines TRBV10-1 with TRBJ2-7; a weak D match, TRBD1 (5 bases). Deletions cut 4 bases from V and 2 bases from J, with 9 bases between. CDR1 is WNHNN, CDR2 SYGVQD, per germline (reference sequence). CDR3 size: 13 residues. CDR3: CASSGQGTYEQYF. For the CDR3, the DNA is TGCGCCAGCAGTGGCCAGGGTACCTACGAGCAGTACTTC.

The chain carries TRBV5-6 and TRBJ2-3; perhaps TRBD1 as D (8 bases). This CDR3 contains 15 residues. Germline loops: CDR1 SGHDT, CDR2 YYEEEE. The germline V and J ends were trimmed by 4 bases and 7 bases, with 19 bases remaining between them. The CDR3 protein is CASSPDRGGRNTQYF. The CDR3 DNA reads TGTGCCAGCAGCCCCGACAGGGGAGGGAGAAATACGCAGTATTTT.

V usage is TRBV11-2 and J usage is TRBJ1-1; TRBD1 is a possible D gene (5 bases). Trimming removed 4 bases at V and 5 bases at J, with 11 bases between. Germline CDR1 SGHAT, CDR2 FQNNGV. The CDR3 runs to 13 residues. This chain's CDR3 is CASSSQGLTEAFF. The CDR3 DNA reads as TGTGCCAGCAGCTCGCAGGGTTTGACTGAAGCTTTCTTT. The full variable domain, in which reference TRBV11-2 and TRBJ1-1 provide the parts outside the CDR3, is EAGVAQSPRYKIIEKRQSVAFWCNPISGHATLYWYQQILGQGPKLLIQFQNNGVVDDSQLPKDRFSAERLKGVDSTLKIQPAKLEDSAVYLCASSSQGLTEAFFGQGTRLTVV.

The chain recombines TRBV13 with TRBJ2-2, with D perhaps matching TRBD2 (5 bases). There are 15 residues in the CDR3. CDR1 and CDR2 from the germline V gene are PRHDT and FYEKMQ (reference sequence). Trimming cost V 2 bases and J 6 bases, with 13 bases left between them. CDR3 sequence: CASSLTSSSAGELFF. The CDR3 DNA reads as TGTGCCAGCAGCTTAACGTCTAGCTCCGCCGGGGAGCTGTTTTTT.

The genes are TRBV28 and TRBJ2-5; D unclear. Germline loops: CDR1 MDHEN, CDR2 SYDVKM. Trimming cost V 2 bases and J 7 bases, with 11 bases left between them. CDR3 size: 13 residues. For the CDR3, the DNA is TGTGCCAGCAGTTTAGGCGGCTTGGGGACCCAGTACTTC. Translated, it gives CASSLGGLGTQYF.

V usage is TRBV16 and J usage is TRBJ2-1, with 7 positions matching TRBD1. V shed 2 bases, J shed 7 bases, and the junction held 2 bases outside the gene matches. CDR1 is KGHSY, CDR2 FQNENV, per germline. The CDR3 loop spans 13 amino acids. CDR3 sequence reads: CASSQQTGNEQFF. The CDR3 region has the DNA TGTGCCAGCAGCCAACAGACAGGGAATGAGCAGTTCTTC.

This chain links TRBV7-2 with TRBJ2-4; 7 bases agree with TRBD2. The V gene's germline CDR1 is SGHTA and CDR2 FQGNSA. The CDR3 contains 16 residues. Losses at the gene ends were 4 bases for V and 0 bases for J; bases not matched to a gene: 6. CDR3 sequence reads: CASSSTSALAKNIQYF. The CDR3 DNA reads as TGTGCCAGCAGCTCCACTAGCGCATTAGCCAAAAACATTCAGTACTTC.

This sequence joins TRBV7-9 and TRBJ1-1, with 7 bases aligning to TRBD1. The CDR3 sequence is 15 residues long. The V gene's germline CDR1 is SEHNR and CDR2 FQNEAQ (reference sequence). V lost 5 bases to trimming and J lost 1 base; unmatched junction nucleotides: 7. This CDR3 reads CASSTPGGRNTEAFF. For the CDR3, the DNA is TGTGCCAGCAGCACCCCAGGGGGGAGGAACACTGAAGCTTTCTTT.

J is TRBJ2-3 and V is TRBV9; D might be TRBD2 (5 bases). CDR1 is SGDLS, CDR2 YYNGEE, per germline. Trimming shortened V by 4 bases and J by 4 bases, and 16 bases separated the two germline ends. The CDR3 consists of 15 residues. CDR3 DNA: TGTGCCAGCAGCCCTAATCCGGGATCGGCAGATACGCAGTATTTT. Protein product: CASSPNPGSADTQYF.

The V call is TRBV7-8, the J call TRBJ2-5; 7 bases are a match to TRBD2. J gave up 2 bases and V 5 bases, and 5 bases lay outside the gene matches. The CDR3 totals 14 residues. Looked up from germline, CDR1 is SGHVS and CDR2 is FQNEAQ. The CDR3 loop reads CASSPGTTQETQYF. The CDR3 coding sequence is TGTGCCAGCAGCCCCGGGACTACACAAGAGACCCAGTACTTC.

This clone was found once. The rearrangement uses TRBV9 and TRBJ2-7; maybe TRBD2 (5 bases). CDR3 size: 16 residues. CDR1 SGDLS and CDR2 YYNGEE come from the germline V gene. V shed 0 bases and J shed 2 bases, with 15 bases lying between them. In DNA form, the CDR3 reads TGTGCCAGCAGCGTAGGTCAGGACTCAAGCGCCTACGAGCAGTACTTC. Amino acids: CASSVGQDSSAYEQYF.

The chain couples TRBV19 to TRBJ1-4; tentative D call: TRBD1 (6 bases). The V gene's germline CDR1 is LNHDA and CDR2 SQIVND (reference sequence). Trimming cost V 7 bases and J 7 bases, with 13 bases left between them. This CDR3 comprises 13 residues. CDR3 nucleotides: TGTGCCAGTAAACGAGGGGGTTTTGAAAAACTGTTTTTT. It codes for CASKRGGFEKLFF.

This rearrangement joins TRBV29-1 to TRBJ1-1, with D perhaps matching TRBD1 (6 bases). The germline V and J ends were trimmed by 2 bases and 5 bases, with 15 bases remaining between them. The CDR3 covers 14 residues. The germline V gene has CDR1 SQVTM and CDR2 ANQGSEA. The CDR3 loop is CSVERGGLGTEAFF. The CDR3 DNA is TGCAGCGTTGAAAGGGGGGGGCTGGGGACTGAAGCTTTCTTT.

In its sample, this clone was seen a few times. The rearrangement links TRBV7-2 to TRBJ2-3; no clear D. V was cut by 6 bases and J by 8 bases, with 9 bases left in between. Germline lookup yields CDR1 SGHTA and CDR2 FQGNSA. The CDR3 sequence is 11 residues long. The CDR3 sequence is CASRKSITQYF. In DNA, the CDR3 is TGTGCCAGCAGAAAGAGTATTACGCAGTATTTT.

The rearrangement uses TRBV6-4 and TRBJ1-5; the D gene is possibly TRBD1 (6 bases). Germline V CDR1 and CDR2: MRHNA, SNTAGT. The V end was cut by 3 bases, the J end by 4 bases, with 19 bases between. This CDR3 is built from 17 residues. CDR3 DNA: TGTGCCAGCAGTGAAGGTCTAGGAGACAGGCGAAATCAGCCCCAGCATTTT. This sequence encodes CASSEGLGDRRNQPQHF.

There are a few counts of this clone. The rearrangement uses TRBV7-3 and TRBJ2-2; 12 positions agree with TRBD2. The CDR3 consists of 19 residues. Germline CDR1 and CDR2: SGHTA and FQGTGA. Germline trimming cut 5 bases from V and 3 bases from J; bases unmatched to any gene: 13. The CDR3 reads CASSPYPLAGGPDTGELFF. The CDR3 DNA follows: TGTGCCAGCAGCCCCTACCCACTAGCGGGGGGCCCCGACACCGGGGAGCTGTTTTTT.

This chain uses TRBV4-1 with TRBJ2-3, with 7 bases fitting TRBD2. The ends lost 3 bases at V and 6 bases at J; junction bases unmatched: 12. From germline, CDR1 is MGHRA and CDR2 YSYEKL. This CDR3 has 16 residues. DNA of the CDR3: TGCGCCAGCAGCCAGGTTTCGACTAGCTTCGGGGATACGCAGTATTTT. Translated: CASSQVSTSFGDTQYF.

The V call is TRBV2, the J call TRBJ2-5, with 9 bases fitting TRBD1. V lost 2 bases to trimming and J lost 2 bases; unmatched junction nucleotides: 3. The CDR3 spans 15 residues. Per the germline V gene, CDR1 is SNHLY and CDR2 is FYNNEI. As DNA, the CDR3 is TGTGCCAGCAGTGAATTTGGGACAGGGCAAGAGACCCAGTACTTC. Protein product: CASSEFGTGQETQYF. Variable domain in full (rest from reference TRBV2 and TRBJ2-5): EPEVTQTPSHQVTQMGQEVILRCVPISNHLYFYWYRQILGQKVEFLVSFYNNEISEKSEIFDDQFSVERPDGSNFTLKIRSTKLEDSAMYFCASSEFGTGQETQYFGPGTRLLVL.

V and J are TRBV7-3 and TRBJ2-5; D is undetermined. The end of the DNA is better explained by TRBJ2-7, so the J call may be wrong. Germline CDR1 is SGHTA and CDR2 is FQGTGA. The CDR3 is 13 amino acids. The CDR3 bases are TGTGCCAGGATAGTTGGGTGCGGCTACGAGCAGTACTTC. It is translated as CARIVGCGYEQYF.

The chain employs TRBV10-3 and TRBJ1-3, with unresolved D. CDR3 length: 14 amino acids. Germline V lookup: CDR1 ENHRY, CDR2 SYGVKD. The V end was cut by 10 bases, the J end by 5 bases, with 18 bases between. The CDR3 DNA is TGTGCCACCCACTTTGACCCCAGGAGAAACACCATATATTTT. This codes for CATHFDPRRNTIYF.

This chain connects TRBV18 to TRBJ2-1, with 8 bases lining up with TRBD1. The V and J ends lost 3 bases and 5 bases, in that order; junction bases with no gene match: 6. Germline V gene sequence: CDR1 KGHSH, CDR2 LQKENI. The CDR3 totals 15 residues. The CDR3 reads CASSPLQGVNNEQFF. CDR3 in DNA: TGTGCCAGCTCACCCCTACAGGGGGTTAACAATGAGCAGTTCTTC. Looking up the rest from reference TRBV18 and TRBJ2-1 gives the full variable domain: NAGVMQNPRHLVRRRGQEARLRCSPMKGHSHVYWYRQLPEEGLKFMVYLQKENIIDESGMPKERFSAEFPKEGPSILRIQQVVRGDSAAYFCASSPLQGVNNEQFFGPGTRLTVL.